This T cell receptor (beta chain) was sequenced during a study of shared T cell receptors in the human thymus. Profiling relied on immunoSEQ multiplex PCR, and the TCRdb table lists in-frame clones only, not all of them. Here the sample spans hundreds of thousands of clones, roughly 90% being singletons. Germline CDR1 and CDR2: SGHAT and FQNNGV. Trimming cost V 5 bases and J 5 bases; bases outside gene matches: 7. The CDR3 loop spans 16 amino acids. These data were also reused for a study on human thymus T cells.

The sample consisted of thymocytes. This chain links TRBV11-2 with TRBJ2-5; 14 bases fit TRBD2. This sequence was found in a boy in the first two years of life with a congenital heart defect. As DNA, the CDR3 is TGTGCCAGCAGCCCGACTAGCGGGAGGGCCGGGGAGACCCAGTACTTC. Protein product: CASSPTSGRAGETQYF.